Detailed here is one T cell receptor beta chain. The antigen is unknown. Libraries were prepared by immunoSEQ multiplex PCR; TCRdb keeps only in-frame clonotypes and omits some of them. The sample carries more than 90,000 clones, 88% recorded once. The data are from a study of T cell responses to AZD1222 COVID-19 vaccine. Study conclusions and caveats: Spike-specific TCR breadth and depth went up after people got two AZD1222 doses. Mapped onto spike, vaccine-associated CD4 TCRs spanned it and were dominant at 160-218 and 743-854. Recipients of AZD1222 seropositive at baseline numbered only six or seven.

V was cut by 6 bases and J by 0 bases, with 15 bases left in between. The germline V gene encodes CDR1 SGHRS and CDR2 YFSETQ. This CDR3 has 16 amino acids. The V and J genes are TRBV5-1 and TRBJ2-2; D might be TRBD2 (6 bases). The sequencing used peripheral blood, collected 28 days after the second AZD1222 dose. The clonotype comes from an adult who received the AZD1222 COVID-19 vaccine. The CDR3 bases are TGCGCCAGCAAACCCGGGAGCGAAACGAACACCGGGGAGCTGTTTTTT. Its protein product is CASKPGSETNTGELFF.